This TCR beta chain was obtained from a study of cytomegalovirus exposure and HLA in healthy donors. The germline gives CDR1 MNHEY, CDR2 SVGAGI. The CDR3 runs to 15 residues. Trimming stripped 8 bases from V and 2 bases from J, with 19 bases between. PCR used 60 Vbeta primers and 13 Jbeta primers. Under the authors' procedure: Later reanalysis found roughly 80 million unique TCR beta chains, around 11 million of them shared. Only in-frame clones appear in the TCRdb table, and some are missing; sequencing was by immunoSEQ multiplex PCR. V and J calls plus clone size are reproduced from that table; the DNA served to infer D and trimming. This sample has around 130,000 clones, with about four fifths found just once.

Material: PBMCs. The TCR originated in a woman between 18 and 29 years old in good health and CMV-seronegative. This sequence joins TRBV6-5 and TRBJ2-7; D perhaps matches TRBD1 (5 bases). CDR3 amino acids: CASQRNRRNPYEQYF. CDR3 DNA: TGTGCCAGCCAGAGGAACAGGCGAAACCCCTACGAGCAGTACTTC.